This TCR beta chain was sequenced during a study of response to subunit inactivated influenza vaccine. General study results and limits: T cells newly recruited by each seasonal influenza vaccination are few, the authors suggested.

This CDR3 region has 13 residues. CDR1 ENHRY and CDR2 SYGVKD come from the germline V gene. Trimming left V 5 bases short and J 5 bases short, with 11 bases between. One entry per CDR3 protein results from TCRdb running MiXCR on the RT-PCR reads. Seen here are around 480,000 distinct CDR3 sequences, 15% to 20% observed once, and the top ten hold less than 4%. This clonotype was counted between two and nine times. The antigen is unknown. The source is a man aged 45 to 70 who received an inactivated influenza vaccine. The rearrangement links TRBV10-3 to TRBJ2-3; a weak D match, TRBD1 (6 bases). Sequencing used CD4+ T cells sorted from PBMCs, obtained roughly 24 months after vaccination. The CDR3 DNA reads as TGTGCCATCAGTTCGACAGGTCAAGATACGCAGTATTTT. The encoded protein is CAISSTGQDTQYF.